What follows are 18 T cell receptor beta chains derived from one specimen sequenced in a study of OX40 agonist ivuxolimab in advanced cancers. The data were produced by immunoSEQ multiplex PCR, yet TCRdb's version contains in-frame clones alone and is incomplete. The repertoire holds tens of thousands of clones, with 70% to 90% as singletons. The sample was CD4+ or CD8+ T cells sorted from blood, taken in a trial of the OX40 agonist ivuxolimab. These receptors were obtained from an adult with an advanced solid tumor such as melanoma, head and neck, liver or kidney cancer.

V usage is TRBV4-2 and J usage is TRBJ2-7, with no clear D. This CDR3 contains 15 residues. Trimming took 4 bases from V and 0 from J, leaving 13 bases between them. Germline V gene lookup returns CDR1 LGHNA and CDR2 YNFKEQ. This CDR3 reads CASSRSDGPSYEQYF. Written as DNA, the CDR3 is TGTGCCAGCAGCCGGTCAGACGGTCCCTCCTACGAGCAGTACTTC.

For this clone: The same CDR3 can be traced to other DNA sequences in this sample. The genes are TRBV5-1 and TRBJ1-5, with unresolved D. The CDR3 spans 14 residues. Germline CDR1 and CDR2: SGHRS and YFSETQ. Trimming took off 3 bases at V and 2 bases at J, with 9 bases between the two ends. The CDR3 is CASSSGEGNQPQHF. In nucleotides, the CDR3 is TGCGCCAGCAGCTCGGGAGAGGGCAATCAGCCCCAGCATTTT.

V usage is TRBV15 and J usage is TRBJ1-6; D is unresolved. Looked up from germline, CDR1 is LNHNV and CDR2 is YYDKDF (reference sequence). V lost 6 bases and J lost 3, with 6 bases in between. The CDR3 covers 13 residues. The CDR3 nucleotides are TGTGCCACCAGAGAAGGCTATAATTCACCCCTCCACTTT. Translation gives CATREGYNSPLHF.

This clone has just a few counts. The V and J genes are TRBV2 and TRBJ2-6; D is ambiguous. V gave up 5 bases and J gave up 2 bases, with 7 bases separating them. This CDR3 spans 14 amino acids. Germline values: CDR1 SNHLY, CDR2 FYNNEI. This chain's CDR3 is CASSPRAGANVLTF. The DNA of the CDR3 is TGTGCCAGCAGTCCCCGGGCTGGGGCCAACGTCCTGACTTTC.

As DNA, the CDR3 is TGTGCCACCAGCACCCGACTAGCGGGCCCTCGAGGGGCGCAGTATTTT. Protein product: CATSTRLAGPRGAQYF. J is TRBJ2-3 and V is TRBV15; 10 nucleotides align to TRBD2. The CDR3 spans 16 residues. The germline V gene has CDR1 LNHNV and CDR2 YYDKDF (reference sequence). With V trimmed by 4 bases and J by 10 bases, 14 bases remained unmatched.

This chain links TRBV18 with TRBJ2-5, with D perhaps assigned TRBD1 or TRBD2 (6 bases each). The closer fit of TRBJ2-7 to the DNA end suggests the J call may be wrong. The CDR3 contains 15 residues. From germline, CDR1 is KGHSH and CDR2 LQKENI. CDR3 amino acids: CASSPMTGGGNEQYF. For the CDR3, the DNA is TGTGCCAGCTCACCAATGACTGGGGGCGGGAACGAGCAGTACTTC.

The chain has TRBV7-8 and TRBJ2-3; D gene uncertain. This CDR3 comprises 16 residues. Germline lookup yields CDR1 SGHVS and CDR2 FQNEAQ. V dropped 1 base and J dropped 0 bases, with 11 bases sitting between them. The CDR3 loop reads CASSLEVGFSTDTQYF. CDR3 sequence (DNA): TGTGCCAGCAGCTTAGAAGTGGGGTTTAGCACAGATACGCAGTATTTT.

This chain uses TRBV4-1 with TRBJ1-6, with D unresolved. CDR3 size: 14 residues. Germline assignment: CDR1 MGHRA and CDR2 YSYEKL. V was clipped by 4 bases and J by 7 bases, with 11 bases between them. CDR3 sequence reads: CASSPVTVNSPLHF. The CDR3 DNA reads TGCGCCAGCAGCCCGGTCACGGTCAATTCACCCCTCCACTTT.

The chain joins TRBV7-9 to TRBJ1-1; D might be TRBD1 (5 bases). This CDR3 contains 14 residues. Deletions cut 4 bases from V and 1 base from J, with 10 bases between. Per the germline V gene, CDR1 is SEHNR and CDR2 is FQNEAQ (reference sequence). The CDR3, as DNA: TGTGCCAGCAGCTCTTCAGGGTGGAACACTGAAGCTTTCTTT. It codes for CASSSSGWNTEAFF.

The chain couples TRBV29-1 to TRBJ2-5, with 7 nucleotides matching TRBD1. With V trimmed by 4 bases and J by 7 bases, 3 bases remained unmatched. The CDR3 is made up of 11 amino acids. The germline V gene has CDR1 SQVTM and CDR2 ANQGSEA. This CDR3 is CSVGAGGTQYF. The CDR3 DNA sequence: TGCAGCGTTGGGGCAGGGGGGACCCAGTACTTC.

The chain employs TRBV4-2 and TRBJ1-1; D call uncertain. V was trimmed by 0 bases and J by 0 bases, leaving 11 bases between them. Germline assignment: CDR1 LGHNA and CDR2 YNFKEQ. The CDR3 covers 16 residues. The CDR3 loop is CASSQDRRRMNTEAFF. CDR3 in DNA: TGTGCCAGCAGCCAAGATAGGCGAAGGATGAACACTGAAGCTTTCTTT.

This chain uses TRBV7-9 with TRBJ1-2, with TRBD1 identical over 10 bases. Germline values: CDR1 SEHNR, CDR2 FQNEAQ (reference sequence). The junction had 9 bases not matched to a gene; V was cut back by 3 bases and J by 5 bases. The CDR3 runs 16 residues. The CDR3 protein is CASSLRQGAWIYGYTF. The CDR3 DNA sequence: TGTGCCAGCAGCTTGAGACAGGGGGCATGGATTTATGGCTACACCTTC.

The gene calls are TRBV6-5 and TRBJ1-2; no firm D call. Between the trimmed V and J ends, which lost 6 bases and 2 bases, there was a span of 7 bases. The CDR3 runs to 12 residues. Germline V gene sequence: CDR1 MNHEY, CDR2 SVGAGI. The CDR3 protein is CASRDTNYGYTF. CDR3 sequence (DNA): TGTGCCAGCAGGGATACAAACTATGGCTACACCTTC.

Concerning this clone itself: The junction shows a germline mismatch at one end, possibly a read error. The J gene is TRBJ1-5, the V gene TRBV6-5; tentatively, D is TRBD1 (5 bases). The CDR3 loop spans 14 amino acids. Germline lookup yields CDR1 MNHEY and CDR2 SVGAGI. DNA for the CDR3: TGTGCCAGCAGTTACGCAGGGAACTCTCAGGCCCAGCATTTT. Its protein is CASSYAGNSQAQHF.

The chain is built from TRBV18 and TRBJ2-1; 10 bases fit TRBD2. Trimming cost V 3 bases and J 5 bases; bases outside gene matches: 13. Germline V CDR1 and CDR2: KGHSH, LQKENI. This CDR3 comprises 18 residues. In nucleotides, the CDR3 is TGTGCCAGCTCACCGCTAGCGGGGGTTCTCGAGAAAAACAATGAGCAGTTCTTC. Amino acid sequence: CASSPLAGVLEKNNEQFF.

The chain has TRBV28 and TRBJ1-5; TRBD1 might be the D (5 bases). This CDR3 region has 15 residues. Germline loops: CDR1 MDHEN, CDR2 SYDVKM. The V gene lost 7 bases and the J gene lost 0 bases, with 13 bases spanning the gap. The CDR3 sequence: CASNRGSSSNQPQHF. DNA for the CDR3: TGTGCCAGCAATCGGGGCAGCTCTAGCAATCAGCCCCAGCATTTT.

In regard to this clone: One junction end disagrees with the germline gene, perhaps due to a read error. The chain has TRBV4-3 and TRBJ2-3; the match to TRBD1 covers 7 bases. Germline V gene data show CDR1 as LGHNA and CDR2 as YSLEER. CDR3 length: 15 residues. The CDR3 loop reads CASRQEGASTDTQYF. Here the CDR3 DNA reads TGCGCCAGCAGACAAGAGGGGGCTAGCACAGATACGCAGTATTTT.

The rearrangement uses TRBV7-2 and TRBJ1-1; D remains ambiguous. Between the trimmed V and J ends, which lost 1 base and 1 base, there was a span of 10 bases. The CDR3 consists of 15 residues. The germline V gene encodes CDR1 SGHTA and CDR2 FQGNSA. In DNA form, the CDR3 reads TGTGCCAGCAGCTTAGACCGGGTAGGGAACACTGAAGCTTTCTTT. It encodes CASSLDRVGNTEAFF.